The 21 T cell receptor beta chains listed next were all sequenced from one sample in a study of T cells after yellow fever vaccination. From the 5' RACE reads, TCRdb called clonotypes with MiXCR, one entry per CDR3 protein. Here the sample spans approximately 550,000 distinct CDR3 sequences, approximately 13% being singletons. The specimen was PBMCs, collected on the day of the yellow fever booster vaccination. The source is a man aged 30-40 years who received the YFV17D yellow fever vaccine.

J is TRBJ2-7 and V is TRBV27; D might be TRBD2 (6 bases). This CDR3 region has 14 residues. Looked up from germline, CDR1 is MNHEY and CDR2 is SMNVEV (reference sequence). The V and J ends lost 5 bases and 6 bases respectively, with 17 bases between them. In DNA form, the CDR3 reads TGTGCCAGCAGTCCCCTTTTCGGGAGCGGCGAGCAGTACTTC. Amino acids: CASSPLFGSGEQYF.

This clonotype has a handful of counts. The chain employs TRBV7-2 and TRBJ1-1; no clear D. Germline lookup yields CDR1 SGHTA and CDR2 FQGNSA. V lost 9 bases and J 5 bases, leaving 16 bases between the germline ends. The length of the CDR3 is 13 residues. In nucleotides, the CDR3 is TGTGCCAGTAGCGGCGGCAGGCGGACTGAAGCTTTCTTT. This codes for CASSGGRRTEAFF. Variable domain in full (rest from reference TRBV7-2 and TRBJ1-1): GAGVSQSPSNKVTEKGKDVELRCDPISGHTALYWYRQSLGQGLEFLIYFQGNSAPDKSGLPSDRFSAERTGGSVSTLTIQRTQQEDSAVYLCASSGGRRTEAFFGQGTRLTVV.

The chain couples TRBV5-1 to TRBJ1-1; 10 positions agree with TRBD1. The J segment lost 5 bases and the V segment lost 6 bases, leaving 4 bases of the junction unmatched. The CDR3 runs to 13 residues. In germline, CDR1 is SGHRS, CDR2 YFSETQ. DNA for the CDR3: TGCGCCAGCAATCCGGGACAGGGGACTGAAGCTTTCTTT. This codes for CASNPGQGTEAFF.

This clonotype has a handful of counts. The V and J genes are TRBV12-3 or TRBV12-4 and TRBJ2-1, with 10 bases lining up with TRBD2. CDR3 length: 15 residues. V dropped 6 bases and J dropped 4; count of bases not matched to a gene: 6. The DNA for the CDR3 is TGTGCCAGCAGCCGAAGCGGGAGGGATTACAATGAGCAGTTCTTC. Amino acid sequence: CASSRSGRDYNEQFF.

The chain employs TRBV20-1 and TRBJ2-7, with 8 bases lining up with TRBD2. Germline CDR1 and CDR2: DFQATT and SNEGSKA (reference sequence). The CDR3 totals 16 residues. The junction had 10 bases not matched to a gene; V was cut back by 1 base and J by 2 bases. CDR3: CSARGTSRKGAYEQYF. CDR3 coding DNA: TGCAGTGCTAGAGGGACTAGCAGGAAGGGAGCCTACGAGCAGTACTTC.

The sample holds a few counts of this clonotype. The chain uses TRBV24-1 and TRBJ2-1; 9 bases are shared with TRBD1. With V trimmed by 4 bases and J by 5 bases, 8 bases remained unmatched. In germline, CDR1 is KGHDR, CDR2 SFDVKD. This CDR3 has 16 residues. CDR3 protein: CATSDPGQGKDNEQFF. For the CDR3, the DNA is TGTGCCACCAGTGACCCGGGACAGGGAAAAGACAATGAGCAGTTCTTC.

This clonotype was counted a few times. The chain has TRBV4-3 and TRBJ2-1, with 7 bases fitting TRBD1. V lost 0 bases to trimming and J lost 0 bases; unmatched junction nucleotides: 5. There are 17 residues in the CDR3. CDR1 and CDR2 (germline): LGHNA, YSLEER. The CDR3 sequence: CASSQEGGQRSYNEQFF. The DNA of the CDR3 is TGCGCCAGCAGCCAAGAAGGGGGACAGCGCTCCTACAATGAGCAGTTCTTC.

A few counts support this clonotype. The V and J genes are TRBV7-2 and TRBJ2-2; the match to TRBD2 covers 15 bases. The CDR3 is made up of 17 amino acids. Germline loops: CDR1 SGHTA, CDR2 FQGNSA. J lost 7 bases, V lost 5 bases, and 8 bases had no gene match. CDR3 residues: CASSPGLAGGPIGELFF. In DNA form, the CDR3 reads TGTGCCAGCAGCCCGGGACTAGCGGGAGGTCCGATCGGGGAGCTGTTTTTT.

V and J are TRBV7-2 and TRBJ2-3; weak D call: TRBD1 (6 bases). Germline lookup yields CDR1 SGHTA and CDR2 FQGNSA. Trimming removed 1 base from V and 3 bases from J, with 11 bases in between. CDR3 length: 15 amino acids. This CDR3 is CASSLGGGWTDTQYF. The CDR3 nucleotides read TGTGCCAGCAGCTTAGGAGGGGGTTGGACAGATACGCAGTATTTT.

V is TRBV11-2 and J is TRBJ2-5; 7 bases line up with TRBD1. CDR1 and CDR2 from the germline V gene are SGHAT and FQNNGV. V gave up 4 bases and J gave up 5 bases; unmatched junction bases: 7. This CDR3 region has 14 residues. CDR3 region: CASSSYGTAETQYF. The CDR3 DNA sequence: TGTGCCAGCAGCTCCTACGGGACAGCGGAGACCCAGTACTTC.

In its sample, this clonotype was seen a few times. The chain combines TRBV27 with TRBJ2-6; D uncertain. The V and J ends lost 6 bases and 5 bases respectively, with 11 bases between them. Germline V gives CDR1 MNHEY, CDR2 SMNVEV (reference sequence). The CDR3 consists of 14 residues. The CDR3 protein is CASSSVVWANVLTF. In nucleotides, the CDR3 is TGTGCCAGCAGCTCCGTGGTCTGGGCCAACGTCCTGACTTTC.

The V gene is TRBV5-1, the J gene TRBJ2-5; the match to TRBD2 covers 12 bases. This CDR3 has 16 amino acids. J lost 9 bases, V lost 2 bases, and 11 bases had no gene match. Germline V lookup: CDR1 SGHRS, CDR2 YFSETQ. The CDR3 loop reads CASSFPDATSGRPQYF. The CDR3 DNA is TGCGCCAGCAGCTTTCCCGACGCAACTAGCGGGAGGCCCCAGTACTTC.

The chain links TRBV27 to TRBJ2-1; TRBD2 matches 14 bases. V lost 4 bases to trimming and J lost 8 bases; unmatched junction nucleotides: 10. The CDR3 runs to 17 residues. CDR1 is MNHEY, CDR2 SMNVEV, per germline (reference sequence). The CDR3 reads CASSSRLAGGPGDEQFF. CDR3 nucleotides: TGTGCCAGCAGTTCGCGACTAGCGGGAGGGCCAGGGGATGAGCAGTTCTTC.

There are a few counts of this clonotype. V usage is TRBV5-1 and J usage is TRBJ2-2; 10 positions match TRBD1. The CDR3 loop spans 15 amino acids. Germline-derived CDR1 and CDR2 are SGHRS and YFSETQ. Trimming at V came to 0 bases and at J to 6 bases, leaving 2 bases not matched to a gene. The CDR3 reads CASSLAGQGAGELFF. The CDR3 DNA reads TGCGCCAGCAGCTTGGCCGGACAGGGGGCCGGGGAGCTGTTTTTT.

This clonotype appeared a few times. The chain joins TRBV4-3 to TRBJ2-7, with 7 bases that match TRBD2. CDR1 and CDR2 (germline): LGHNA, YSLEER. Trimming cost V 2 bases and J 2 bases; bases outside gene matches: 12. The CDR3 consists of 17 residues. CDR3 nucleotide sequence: TGCGCCAGCAGCCAATACGGGGGGAGGGAGGGCCCCTACGAGCAGTACTTC. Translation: CASSQYGGREGPYEQYF.

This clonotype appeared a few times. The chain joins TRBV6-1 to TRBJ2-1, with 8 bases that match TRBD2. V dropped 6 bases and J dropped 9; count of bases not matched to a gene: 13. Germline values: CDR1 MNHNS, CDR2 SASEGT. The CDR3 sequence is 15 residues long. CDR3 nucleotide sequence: TGTGCCAGCAGGCCACGGGGGGGGATTTTGGGTGAGCAGTTCTTC. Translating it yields CASRPRGGILGEQFF.

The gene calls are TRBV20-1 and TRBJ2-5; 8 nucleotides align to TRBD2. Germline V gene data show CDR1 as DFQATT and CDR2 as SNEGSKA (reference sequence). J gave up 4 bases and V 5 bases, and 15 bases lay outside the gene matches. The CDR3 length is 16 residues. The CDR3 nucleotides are TGCAGTGCTGACCTCGGGGGAGCGGGAGTTGTAGAGACCCAGTACTTC. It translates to CSADLGGAGVVETQYF.

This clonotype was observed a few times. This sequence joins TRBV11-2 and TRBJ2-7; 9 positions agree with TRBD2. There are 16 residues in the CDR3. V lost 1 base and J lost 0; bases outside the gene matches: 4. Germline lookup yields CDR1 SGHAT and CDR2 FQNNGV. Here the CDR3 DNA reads TGTGCCAGCAGCTTAGGTGTTAGCGGGGGCTCCTACGAGCAGTACTTC. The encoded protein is CASSLGVSGGSYEQYF.

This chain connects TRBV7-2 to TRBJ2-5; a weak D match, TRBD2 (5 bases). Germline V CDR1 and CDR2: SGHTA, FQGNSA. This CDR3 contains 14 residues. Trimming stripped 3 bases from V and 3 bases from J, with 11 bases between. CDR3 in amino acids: CASSFSGNEETQYF. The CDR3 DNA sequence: TGTGCCAGCAGCTTCTCGGGGAACGAAGAGACCCAGTACTTC.

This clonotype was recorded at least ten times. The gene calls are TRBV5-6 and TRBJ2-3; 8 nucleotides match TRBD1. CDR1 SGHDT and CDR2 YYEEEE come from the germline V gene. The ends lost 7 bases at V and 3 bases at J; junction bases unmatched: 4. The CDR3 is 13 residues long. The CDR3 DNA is TGTGCCAGCCGTGGACAGGGAACAGATACGCAGTATTTT. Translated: CASRGQGTDTQYF.

The CDR3: CASSQEGSSAKNIQYF. The CDR3 DNA reads as TGCGCCAGCAGCCAGGAAGGGTCATCCGCCAAAAACATTCAGTACTTC. This chain links TRBV4-3 with TRBJ2-4, with unresolved D. The CDR3 has 16 residues. The germline CDR1 and CDR2 sequences are LGHNA and YSLEER. V was shortened by 3 bases and J by 1 base, with 13 bases between the two germline ends.